This T cell receptor beta chain was obtained from a study of CD4 T cells in relation to SARS-CoV-2 and coronaviruses. For the study at large: After less than eleven days of antigen culture, PBMC TCR beta CDR3s were sequenced.

Libraries were prepared by immunoSEQ multiplex PCR; TCRdb keeps only in-frame clonotypes and omits some of them. The profile shows some 46,000 clones, 82% of them singletons. Points on this clone: What it binds is not known.

Germline V gives CDR1 SGHRS, CDR2 YFSETQ. V was pared by 4 bases and J by 4 bases, with 17 bases between. CDR3 length equals 15 residues. The chain joins TRBV5-1 to TRBJ1-2; D possibly corresponds to TRBD1 (6 bases). The sequence was obtained from an adult with COVID-19. Sequencing was carried out using naive CD4+ T cells from PBMCs, cultured in vitro. Subset specified: naive CD4+ T cells isolated by negative enrichment. CDR3 amino acids: CASSLDSATFYGYTF. In nucleotides, the CDR3 is TGCGCCAGCAGCCTGGACAGCGCGACCTTCTATGGCTACACCTTC.